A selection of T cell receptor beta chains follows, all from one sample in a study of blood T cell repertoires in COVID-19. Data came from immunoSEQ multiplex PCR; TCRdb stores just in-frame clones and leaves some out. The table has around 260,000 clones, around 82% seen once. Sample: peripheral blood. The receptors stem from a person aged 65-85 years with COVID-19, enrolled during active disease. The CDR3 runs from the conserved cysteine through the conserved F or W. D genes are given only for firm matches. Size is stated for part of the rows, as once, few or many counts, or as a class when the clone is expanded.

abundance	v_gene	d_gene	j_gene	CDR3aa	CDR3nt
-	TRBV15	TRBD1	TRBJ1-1	CATSRGQGYTEAFF	TGTGCCACCAGCAGGGGACAGGGTTACACTGAAGCTTTCTTT
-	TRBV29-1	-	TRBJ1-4	CSVVGASPSTNEKLFF	TGCAGCGTTGTAGGGGCCTCTCCCTCAACTAATGAAAAACTGTTTTTT
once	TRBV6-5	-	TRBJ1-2	CASSYPQRGSTGYTF	TGTGCCAGCAGTTACCCCCAACGAGGTTCCACTGGCTACACCTTC
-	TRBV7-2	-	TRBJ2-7	CASSLGGTTYEQYF	TGTGCCAGCAGCTTAGGGGGGACAACCTACGAGCAGTACTTC
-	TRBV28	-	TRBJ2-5	CASSSMTGEETQYF	TGTGCCAGCAGTTCAATGACAGGTGAAGAGACCCAGTACTTC
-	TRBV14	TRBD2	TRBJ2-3	CASSHLLAGGTDTQYF	TGTGCCAGCAGCCATTTACTAGCGGGGGGCACAGATACGCAGTATTTT
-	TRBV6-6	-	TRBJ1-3	CASSSQGSTIYF	TGTGCCAGCAGCTCCCAGGGAAGCACCATATATTTT
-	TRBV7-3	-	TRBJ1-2	CASSPSSTGGYGYTF	TGTGCCAGCAGCCCATCCTCGACAGGAGGATATGGCTACACCTTC
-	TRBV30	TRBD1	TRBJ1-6	CAWRRTGAVSSPLHF	TGTGCCTGGAGAAGAACAGGGGCCGTGAGCTCACCCCTCCACTTT
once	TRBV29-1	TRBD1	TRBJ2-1	CSVGQGAWNEQFF	TGCAGCGTTGGACAGGGGGCTTGGAATGAGCAGTTCTTC
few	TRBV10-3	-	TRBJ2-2	CAISDSTGTGELFF	TGTGCCATCAGTGATAGCACAGGGACCGGGGAGCTGTTTTTT
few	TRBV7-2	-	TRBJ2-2	CASSIPTGGELFF	TGTGCCAGCAGCATCCCGACGGGCGGGGAGCTGTTTTTT
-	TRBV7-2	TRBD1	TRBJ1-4	CASTFGTGGFEKLFF	TGTGCCAGCACCTTCGGGACAGGGGGTTTTGAAAAACTGTTTTTT
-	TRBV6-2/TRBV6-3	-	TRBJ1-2	CASSYEFGGYTF	TGTGCCAGCAGTTACGAATTCGGTGGCTACACCTTC
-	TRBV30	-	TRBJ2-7	CAWSEDSNHEQYF	TGTGCCTGGAGTGAAGACAGTAACCACGAGCAGTACTTC
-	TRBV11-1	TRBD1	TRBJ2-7	CASSETGTEDYEQYF	TGTGCCAGCAGCGAGACCGGGACAGAGGATTACGAGCAGTACTTC